This T cell receptor (beta chain) was observed in a study of T cells in Graves' hyperthyroidism and ophthalmopathy. Germline V lookup: CDR1 SGHVS, CDR2 FQNEAQ. The V end was cut by 4 bases, the J end by 1 base, with 11 bases between. CDR3 size: 15 residues. Broader study findings: A 13 V-J signature model discriminated ophthalmopathy versus stable hyperthyroidism.

Graves' hyperthyroidism qualified as stable when ophthalmopathy did not progress within 18 months. TCR beta CDR3 sequences were amplified from RNA transcripts. A first-round RT-PCR of the TCR CDR3 used the HTBI primer set. TCRdb ran MiXCR on the multiplex PCR reads and lists one entry per CDR3 protein. Of 650,000 to 700,000 distinct CDR3 sequences listed, about 18% are singletons. In regard to this clonotype: The antigen remains unidentified.

The chain employs TRBV7-8 and TRBJ1-3, with a tentative D call TRBD1 (5 bases). The sequence derives from a man over 45 with Graves' hyperthyroidism. Sequences were obtained from blood. DNA for the CDR3: TGTGCCAGCAGCTCCGGGGGAATTTCTGGAAACACCATATATTTT. This encodes CASSSGGISGNTIYF.